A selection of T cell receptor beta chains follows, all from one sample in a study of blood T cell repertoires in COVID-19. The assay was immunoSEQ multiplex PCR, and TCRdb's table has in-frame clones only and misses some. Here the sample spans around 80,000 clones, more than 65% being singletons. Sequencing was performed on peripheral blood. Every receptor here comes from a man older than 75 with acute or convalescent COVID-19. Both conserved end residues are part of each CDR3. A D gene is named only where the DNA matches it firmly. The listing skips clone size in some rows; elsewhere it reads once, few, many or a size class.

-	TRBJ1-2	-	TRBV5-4	TGTGCCAGCAGCCCGGGCCGACAGGAGCACTATGGCTACACCTTC	CASSPGRQEHYGYTF
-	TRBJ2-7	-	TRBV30	TGTGCTCAAACAGGGCCAGGTGGCTACGAGCAGTACTTC	CAQTGPGGYEQYF
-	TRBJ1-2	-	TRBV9	TGTGCCAGCAGCGCGGCAGGGAGGAGGTATGGCTACACCTTC	CASSAAGRRYGYTF
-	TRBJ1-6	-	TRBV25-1	TGTGCCAGCAGGCGGGGGCATTTAAATTCACCCCTCCACTTT	CASRRGHLNSPLHF
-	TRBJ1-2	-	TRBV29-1	TGCAGCGTTCAGATCGCGACTGGCTATGGCTACACCTTC	CSVQIATGYGYTF
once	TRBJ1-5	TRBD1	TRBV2	TGTGCCAGCAGCGAACGATCCGGGACAGGGAATCAGCCCCAGCATTTT	CASSERSGTGNQPQHF
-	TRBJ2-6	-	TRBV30	TGTGCCCAACGAGGGACACTCGGCTCTGGGGCCAACGTCCTGACTTTC	CAQRGTLGSGANVLTF
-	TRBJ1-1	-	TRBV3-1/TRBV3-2	TGTGCCAGCAGCTTACCCCAGGGTAATGAAGCTTTCTTT	CASSLPQGNEAFF
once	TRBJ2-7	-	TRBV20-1	TGCAGTGCTAGTTCACAGGTTAACGAGCAGTACTTC	CSASSQVNEQYF
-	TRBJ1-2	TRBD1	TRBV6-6	TGTGCCAGCAGGGGGGACAGGGGTGTTTTCGGCTACACCTTC	CASRGDRGVFGYTF
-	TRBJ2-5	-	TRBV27	TGTGCCAGCAGTTTACGAGGCGGGCCCAGTGAGACCCAGTACTTC	CASSLRGGPSETQYF